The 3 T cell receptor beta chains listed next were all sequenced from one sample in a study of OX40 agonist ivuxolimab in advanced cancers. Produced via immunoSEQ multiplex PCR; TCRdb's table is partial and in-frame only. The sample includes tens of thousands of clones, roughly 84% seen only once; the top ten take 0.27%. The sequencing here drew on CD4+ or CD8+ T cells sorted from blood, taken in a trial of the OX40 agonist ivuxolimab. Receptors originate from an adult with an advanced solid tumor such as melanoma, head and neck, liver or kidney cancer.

CDR3 protein: CASSLGGTGAYEQYF. DNA of the CDR3: TGTGCCAGCAGTTTAGGTGGGACAGGGGCCTACGAGCAGTACTTC. The chain employs TRBV28 and TRBJ2-7; the match to TRBD1 covers 10 bases. V lost 2 bases, J lost 2 bases, and 3 bases stayed unmatched. CDR1 is MDHEN and CDR2 is SYDVKM in the germline V gene. This CDR3 is 15 amino acids long.

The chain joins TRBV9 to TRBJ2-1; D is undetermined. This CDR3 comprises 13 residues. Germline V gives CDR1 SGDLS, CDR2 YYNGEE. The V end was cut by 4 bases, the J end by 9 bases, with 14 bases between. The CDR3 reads CASSPRVLSEQFF. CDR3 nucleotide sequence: TGTGCCAGCAGCCCAAGAGTCCTTAGTGAGCAGTTCTTC.

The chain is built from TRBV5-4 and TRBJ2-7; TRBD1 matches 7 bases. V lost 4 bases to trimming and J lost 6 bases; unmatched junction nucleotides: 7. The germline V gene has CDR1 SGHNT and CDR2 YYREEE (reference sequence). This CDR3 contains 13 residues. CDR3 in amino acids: CASSPGQLGEQYF. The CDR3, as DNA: TGTGCCAGCAGCCCGGGACAGTTGGGCGAGCAGTACTTC. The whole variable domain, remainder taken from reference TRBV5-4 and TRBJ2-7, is ETGVTQSPTHLIKTRGQQVTLRCSSQSGHNTVSWYQQALGQGPQFIFQYYREEENGRGNFPPRFSGLQFPNYSSELNVNALELDDSALYLCASSPGQLGEQYFGPGTRLTVT.